The 7 T cell receptor beta chains in this list originate from one sample, sequenced in a study of OX40 agonist ivuxolimab in advanced cancers. Only in-frame clones appear in the TCRdb table, and some are missing; sequencing was by immunoSEQ multiplex PCR. The sample has about 140,000 clones, approximately 90% seen once. The specimen was CD4+ or CD8+ T cells sorted from blood, collected in a trial of the OX40 agonist ivuxolimab. The receptors originated from an adult with an advanced solid tumor such as melanoma, head and neck, liver or kidney cancer.

This sequence joins TRBV19 and TRBJ2-7, with a weak D call TRBD1 (6 bases). Germline CDR1 is LNHDA and CDR2 is SQIVND (reference sequence). The length of the CDR3 is 15 residues. V was clipped by 8 bases and J by 0 bases, with 17 bases between them. The CDR3 reads CASRAGAAPSYEQYF. The CDR3 DNA reads as TGTGCCAGTCGGGCAGGGGCGGCCCCCTCCTACGAGCAGTACTTC.

The chain carries TRBV5-4 and TRBJ1-3; D unresolved. From germline, CDR1 is SGHNT and CDR2 YYREEE (reference sequence). This CDR3 region has 15 residues. Trimming left V 4 bases short and J 0 bases short, with 11 bases between. In DNA form, the CDR3 reads TGTGCCAGCAGCCCGGGATTTCTCTCTGGAAACACCATATATTTT. Translating it yields CASSPGFLSGNTIYF.

J is TRBJ2-1 and V is TRBV5-1, with TRBD2 matching 11 bases. Germline CDR1 SGHRS, CDR2 YFSETQ. The junction had 6 bases not matched to a gene; V was cut back by 7 bases and J by 6 bases. This CDR3 has 14 residues. The CDR3 coding sequence is TGCGCCAGCCTAGGAACTAGCGGGAGCAATGAGCAGTTCTTC. Encoded protein: CASLGTSGSNEQFF.

The chain's CDR3 is CASSVGQVSYNEQFF. CDR3 nucleotide sequence: TGTGCCAGCAGCGTGGGACAGGTCTCCTACAATGAGCAGTTCTTC. The chain employs TRBV5-5 and TRBJ2-1, with 8 bases identical to TRBD1. The trim removed 4 bases at V and 0 bases at J, leaving 3 bases unmatched. Germline CDR1 SGHKS, CDR2 YYEKEE (reference sequence). This CDR3 is built from 15 residues.

The chain has TRBV18 and TRBJ2-7, with TRBD2 matching 8 bases. Germline V lookup: CDR1 KGHSH, CDR2 LQKENI. The CDR3 spans 15 residues. J gave up 3 bases and V 6 bases, and 10 bases lay outside the gene matches. The CDR3 loop is CASSPGPGGGYEQYF. CDR3 DNA sequence: TGTGCCAGCTCCCCGGGACCGGGAGGGGGCTACGAGCAGTACTTC. The full variable domain, with the rest looked up from reference TRBV18 and TRBJ2-7, is NAGVMQNPRHLVRRRGQEARLRCSPMKGHSHVYWYRQLPEEGLKFMVYLQKENIIDESGMPKERFSAEFPKEGPSILRIQQVVRGDSAAYFCASSPGPGGGYEQYFGPGTRLTVT.

The chain is built from TRBV6-5 and TRBJ2-1; weak D call: TRBD2 (6 bases). Trimming cost V 3 bases and J 0 bases, with 9 bases left between them. CDR3 size: 15 residues. Looked up from germline, CDR1 is MNHEY and CDR2 is SVGAGI. The CDR3 DNA reads TGTGCCAGCAGTTATAGGCGGGACTCCTACAATGAGCAGTTCTTC. Translation gives CASSYRRDSYNEQFF.

A few counts support this clone. This chain links TRBV27 with TRBJ1-2; 7 bases fit TRBD1. V lost 8 bases to trimming and J lost 8 bases; unmatched junction nucleotides: 14. The CDR3 is 14 amino acids. Germline lookup yields CDR1 MNHEY and CDR2 SMNVEV (reference sequence). The CDR3, as DNA: TGTGCCAGCGGGACTACGACAGGGATTTGGGGCTACACCTTC. Amino acids: CASGTTTGIWGYTF.